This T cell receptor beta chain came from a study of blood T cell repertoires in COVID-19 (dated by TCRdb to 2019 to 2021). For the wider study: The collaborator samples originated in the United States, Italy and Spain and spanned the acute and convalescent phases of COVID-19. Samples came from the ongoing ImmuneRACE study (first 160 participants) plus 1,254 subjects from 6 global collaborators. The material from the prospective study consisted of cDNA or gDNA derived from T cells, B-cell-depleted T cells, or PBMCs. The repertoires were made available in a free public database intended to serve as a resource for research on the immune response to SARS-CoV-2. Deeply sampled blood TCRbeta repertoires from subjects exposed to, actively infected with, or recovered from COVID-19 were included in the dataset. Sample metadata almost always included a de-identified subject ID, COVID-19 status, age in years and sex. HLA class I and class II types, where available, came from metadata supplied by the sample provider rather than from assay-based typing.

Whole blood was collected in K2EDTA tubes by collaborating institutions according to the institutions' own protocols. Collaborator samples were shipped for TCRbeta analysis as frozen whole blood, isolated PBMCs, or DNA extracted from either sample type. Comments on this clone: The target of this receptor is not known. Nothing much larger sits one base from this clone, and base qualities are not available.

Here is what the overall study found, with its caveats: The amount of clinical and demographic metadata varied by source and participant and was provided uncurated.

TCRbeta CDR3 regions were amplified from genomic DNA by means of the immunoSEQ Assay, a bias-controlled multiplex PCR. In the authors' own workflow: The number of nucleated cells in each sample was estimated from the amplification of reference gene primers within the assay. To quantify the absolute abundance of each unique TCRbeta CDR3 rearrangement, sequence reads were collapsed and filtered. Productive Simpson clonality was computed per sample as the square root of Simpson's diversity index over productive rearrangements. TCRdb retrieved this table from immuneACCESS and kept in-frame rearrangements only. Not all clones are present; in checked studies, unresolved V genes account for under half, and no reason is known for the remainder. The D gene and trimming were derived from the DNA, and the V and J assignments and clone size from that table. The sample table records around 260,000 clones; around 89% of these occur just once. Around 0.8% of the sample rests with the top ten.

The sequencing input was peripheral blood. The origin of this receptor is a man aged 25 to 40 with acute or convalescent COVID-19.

The nucleotide sequence is TGTGCCAGTAGTAACAAGGGGCTGAACTCTGGAAACACCATATATTTT. It translates as CASSNKGLNSGNTIYF. Recombination connected TRBV19 to TRBJ1-3; 5 matching bases give a weak D call of TRBD1. V and J are truncated by 4 bases and 0 bases respectively, leaving an intervening sequence of 13 bases. Measured from the cysteine to the phenylalanine, the CDR3 is 16 residues long. The kept DNA is CDR3 alone, 48 bases in frame from the first base. The germline V gene (reference sequence) yields LNHDA for CDR1 and SQIVND for CDR2.